These 25 T cell receptor beta chains share one sample of origin, sequenced in a study of CD8 T cells in ankylosing spondylitis. One entry per CDR3 protein, called by TCRdb with MiXCR from the 5' RACE reads. The sample contains 200,000 to 250,000 distinct CDR3 sequences, roughly 25% of which appear only once. Sequenced material: blood, either unsorted or a sorted T cell fraction (not recorded which). These receptors all come from a male donor with ankylosing spondylitis or in good health (not recorded which).

The chain joins TRBV20-1 to TRBJ2-1; D gene ambiguous. With 0 bases removed from V and 4 bases from J, the gap between germline ends came to 13 bases. The germline V gene has CDR1 DFQATT and CDR2 SNEGSKA (reference sequence). This CDR3 contains 15 residues. CDR3 amino acids: CSARDLGTTYNEQFF. The CDR3 coding sequence is TGCAGTGCTAGAGATCTAGGTACGACTTACAATGAGCAGTTCTTC.

The chain links TRBV7-2 to TRBJ2-1, with TRBD2 matching over 12 bases. The germline gives CDR1 SGHTA, CDR2 FQGNSA. There are 16 residues in the CDR3. J gave up 7 bases and V 4 bases, and 8 bases lay outside the gene matches. CDR3 loop: CASSSRTSGIGNEQFF. The DNA for the CDR3 is TGTGCCAGCAGCTCTAGGACTAGCGGGATAGGGAATGAGCAGTTCTTC. Using reference TRBV7-2 and TRBJ2-1 for the parts outside the CDR3, the full variable domain is GAGVSQSPSNKVTEKGKDVELRCDPISGHTALYWYRQSLGQGLEFLIYFQGNSAPDKSGLPSDRFSAERTGGSVSTLTIQRTQQEDSAVYLCASSSRTSGIGNEQFFGPGTRLTVL.

This clonotype was recorded many times. The chain has TRBV25-1 and TRBJ1-2, with D perhaps TRBD1 (6 bases). Germline V gives CDR1 MGHDK, CDR2 SYGVNS. This CDR3 comprises 15 residues. The ends were cut back, 3 bases at V and 4 bases at J, with 15 bases in the middle. In DNA form, the CDR3 reads TGTGCCAGCAGTGACTCGGTTCAGGGGCCCTATGGCTACACCTTC. Translated, it gives CASSDSVQGPYGYTF.

The genes are TRBV4-1 and TRBJ2-1, with D perhaps being TRBD1 or TRBD2 (5 bases each). Germline V gives CDR1 MGHRA, CDR2 YSYEKL. Trimming removed 0 bases at V and 6 bases at J, with 9 bases between. This CDR3 is built from 14 residues. CDR3 in DNA: TGCGCCAGCAGCCAAGATCATGGGGGCAATGAGCAGTTCTTC. It translates to CASSQDHGGNEQFF.

There are many counts of this clonotype. V gene TRBV20-1 combines with J gene TRBJ2-2; the D gene is possibly TRBD2 (6 bases). This CDR3 contains 14 residues. Germline values: CDR1 DFQATT, CDR2 SNEGSKA (reference sequence). V lost 1 base and J 3 bases, leaving 9 bases between the germline ends. This CDR3 reads CSARVPGDTGELFF. The DNA of the CDR3 is TGCAGTGCTAGAGTTCCGGGAGACACCGGGGAGCTGTTTTTT.

Worth noting for this clonotype: The junction does not match germline at one end; this may be a read error. The chain carries TRBV12-3 or TRBV12-4 and TRBJ1-5; TRBD1 aligns across 8 bases. This CDR3 spans 15 amino acids. Here the CDR3 reads CASSLGSGGKQPQHF. The CDR3, as DNA: TGTGCCAGCAGTTTAGGCTCAGGGGGCAAACAGCCCCAGCATTTT.

The chain joins TRBV25-1 to TRBJ1-3; the D gene is possibly TRBD1 (6 bases). Trimming pared 2 bases from V and 7 bases from J, leaving 12 bases between. This CDR3 comprises 14 residues. The germline V gene has CDR1 MGHDK and CDR2 SYGVNS. The CDR3 here is CASSETGYRNTIYF. As DNA, the CDR3 is TGTGCCAGCAGTGAAACAGGGTATAGGAACACCATATATTTT.

This clonotype was counted many times. The V call is TRBV10-3, the J call TRBJ2-7; 7 bases align to TRBD2. Per germline, CDR1 ENHRY and CDR2 SYGVKD. With 2 bases clipped from V and 0 bases from J, the junction kept 7 bases outside the gene matches. This CDR3 has 16 amino acids. The CDR3 sequence is CAISEGPGEGSYEQYF. In DNA form, the CDR3 reads TGTGCCATCAGTGAGGGTCCGGGGGAGGGCTCCTACGAGCAGTACTTC.

This clonotype has a count of ten or more. The chain employs TRBV20-1 and TRBJ2-3; D unclear. There are 14 residues in the CDR3. Between the trimmed V and J ends, which lost 3 bases and 3 bases, there was a span of 13 bases. The V gene's germline CDR1 is DFQATT and CDR2 SNEGSKA (reference sequence). CDR3: CSARRQLTTDTQYF. CDR3 nucleotide sequence: TGCAGTGCTAGGAGGCAGCTAACGACAGATACGCAGTATTTT.

This clonotype was observed many times. Here the CDR3 reads CSAVEGEQYF. The CDR3 DNA sequence: TGCAGTGCCGTCGAGGGAGAGCAGTACTTC. The chain uses TRBV20-1 and TRBJ2-7; tentative D call: TRBD2 (5 bases). This CDR3 is built from 10 residues. Germline V CDR1 and CDR2: DFQATT, SNEGSKA (reference sequence). V was shortened by 6 bases and J by 7 bases, with 10 bases between the two germline ends.

The J gene is TRBJ1-1, the V gene TRBV29-1, with a possible D match to TRBD1 (6 bases). The CDR3 spans 14 residues. Trimming shortened V by 3 bases and J by 0 bases, and 11 bases separated the two germline ends. CDR1 and CDR2 from the germline V gene are SQVTM and ANQGSEA. DNA of the CDR3: TGCAGCGTTGACCCAGGGGAAATGAACACTGAAGCTTTCTTT. Protein product: CSVDPGEMNTEAFF.

This clonotype appeared a single time. V usage is TRBV5-1 and J usage is TRBJ2-5; D might be TRBD1 (6 bases). The CDR3 sequence is 15 residues long. CDR1 is SGHRS, CDR2 YFSETQ, per germline. The V end was cut by 5 bases, the J end by 4 bases, with 18 bases between. As DNA, the CDR3 is TGCGCCAGCAGTCCCAGACAGGATGGCGGAGAGACCCAGTACTTC. It encodes CASSPRQDGGETQYF.

This sequence joins TRBV6-5 and TRBJ2-1, with a possible D match to TRBD2 (6 bases). Germline CDR1 and CDR2: MNHEY and SVGAGI. Trimming removed 0 bases at V and 9 bases at J, with 18 bases between. There are 16 residues in the CDR3. The CDR3 loop is CASSYSGGKTRSEQFF. Here the CDR3 DNA reads TGTGCCAGCAGTTACTCGGGCGGGAAGACCAGGAGTGAGCAGTTCTTC.

At least ten counts were recorded for this clonotype. V usage is TRBV5-1 and J usage is TRBJ2-2; unclear D gene. V shed 2 bases and J shed 2 bases, with 10 bases lying between them. The CDR3 covers 15 residues. Germline V CDR1 and CDR2: SGHRS, YFSETQ. The CDR3 reads CASSLASRNTGELFF. The DNA of the CDR3 is TGCGCCAGCAGCTTAGCGAGCAGAAACACCGGGGAGCTGTTTTTT.

This clonotype appeared many times. The DNA is left out, because the CDR3 cannot be placed on it with certainty; the CDR3 is given as TCRdb lists it. The chain joins TRBV7-2 to TRBJ1-2. Germline loops: CDR1 SGHTA, CDR2 FQGNSA. With termini counted, the CDR3 has 13 amino acids. The CDR3 here is CASSLDSSSGYTF.

This rearrangement joins TRBV29-1 to TRBJ2-3, with 8 bases matching TRBD1. The CDR3 extends over 14 amino acids. Germline V gene sequence: CDR1 SQVTM, CDR2 ANQGSEA. V was clipped by 5 bases and J by 3 bases; unmatched bases: 7. This CDR3 is CSVSGGAGTDTQYF. CDR3 bases: TGCAGCGTTTCAGGGGGCGCCGGGACAGATACGCAGTATTTT.

This chain links TRBV7-9 with TRBJ1-4, with 7 bases fitting TRBD1. V shed 4 bases, J shed 5 bases, and the junction held 10 bases outside the gene matches. Germline loops: CDR1 SEHNR, CDR2 FQNEAQ (reference sequence). This CDR3 comprises 16 residues. The CDR3 loop is CASSSKPGQPNEKLFF. The CDR3 coding sequence is TGTGCCAGCAGCTCAAAACCGGGACAGCCAAATGAAAAACTGTTTTTT.

V is TRBV29-1 and J is TRBJ2-5; a weak D match, TRBD2 (6 bases). Per germline, CDR1 SQVTM and CDR2 ANQGSEA. Deletions cut 4 bases from V and 5 bases from J, with 11 bases between. The CDR3 spans 12 residues. CDR3 bases: TGCAGCGTTGTTTGGGGGACTGAGACCCAGTACTTC. Residues: CSVVWGTETQYF.

This clonotype has ten or more counts. V usage is TRBV4-1 and J usage is TRBJ2-7; 14 nucleotides agree with TRBD2. The length of the CDR3 is 16 residues. V gave up 1 base and J gave up 3 bases; unmatched junction bases: 2. CDR1 MGHRA and CDR2 YSYEKL come from the germline V gene. DNA of the CDR3: TGCGCCAGCAGCCAAGGACTAGCGGGAGGGATCTACGAGCAGTACTTC. Translated: CASSQGLAGGIYEQYF.

This sequence joins TRBV5-1 and TRBJ1-1; the D is unclear. CDR1 and CDR2 (germline): SGHRS, YFSETQ. The CDR3 consists of 14 residues. The V and J ends lost 1 base and 2 bases respectively, with 9 bases between them. The CDR3 here is CASSLIPTNTEAFF. In nucleotides, the CDR3 is TGCGCCAGCAGCTTGATTCCGACAAACACTGAAGCTTTCTTT.

This clonotype was detected ten times or more. The J gene is TRBJ1-1, the V gene TRBV15, with D maybe TRBD1 (5 bases). The germline CDR1 and CDR2 sequences are LNHNV and YYDKDF (reference sequence). Deletions cut 5 bases from V and 2 bases from J, with 9 bases between. The length of the CDR3 is 13 residues. CDR3 bases: TGTGCCACCAGCTGGGGGTCCAACACTGAAGCTTTCTTT. This translates into CATSWGSNTEAFF.

This clonotype was seen a handful of times. This sequence joins TRBV5-1 and TRBJ2-1, with 8 bases fitting TRBD2. V was pared by 5 bases and J by 4 bases, with 5 bases of the junction left unmatched. Germline V lookup: CDR1 SGHRS, CDR2 YFSETQ. CDR3 length: 14 residues. The CDR3 protein is CASRLAGPYNEQFF. The CDR3 DNA follows: TGCGCCAGCAGATTAGCGGGACCGTACAATGAGCAGTTCTTC.

This clonotype was recorded a few times. The chain links TRBV5-1 to TRBJ1-2; D uncertain. This CDR3 region has 12 residues. The V and J ends lost 4 bases and 8 bases respectively, with 12 bases between them. CDR1 is SGHRS and CDR2 is YFSETQ in the germline V gene. In nucleotides, the CDR3 is TGCGCCAGCAGCGGAGCCCGCTGGGGCTACACCTTC. Encoded protein: CASSGARWGYTF.

This clonotype was observed at least ten times. The chain joins TRBV4-3 to TRBJ1-1; tentative D call: TRBD1 (5 bases). CDR1 and CDR2 from the germline V gene are LGHNA and YSLEER. V gave up 1 base and J gave up 6 bases, with 9 bases separating them. CDR3 length equals 13 residues. CDR3 amino acids: CASSQVGTAEAFF. The CDR3 coding sequence is TGCGCCAGCAGCCAAGTGGGGACCGCTGAAGCTTTCTTT.

V is TRBV20-1 and J is TRBJ2-5; 8 bases agree with TRBD1. Germline-derived CDR1 and CDR2 are DFQATT and SNEGSKA (reference sequence). The ends lost 0 bases at V and 5 bases at J; junction bases unmatched: 5. The CDR3 totals 14 residues. The CDR3 region is CSARDDRGSETQYF. Written as DNA, the CDR3 is TGCAGTGCTAGAGATGACAGGGGATCGGAGACCCAGTACTTC.